Here is one T cell receptor beta chain with its context. Its antigen is not known. This sample is drawn from a study of cytomegalovirus exposure and HLA in healthy donors. Whole-study context: Both the roughly 120 validation repertoires and the approximately 670 first-cohort repertoires used the same platform, as reported by a later analysis. The study's findings and limits: Using the classifier, cytomegalovirus status was reportedly diagnosed with high specificity and sensitivity. That first-cohort TCR clusters tended to co-occur in the 120 or so validation repertoires was found in a later analysis.

The germline gives CDR1 MNHNS, CDR2 SASEGT. The CDR3 has 10 amino acids. V was pared by 10 bases and J by 2 bases, with 5 bases between. The repertoire was sequenced with immunoSEQ multiplex PCR; TCRdb's copy has only in-frame clones and lacks some. The data show 200,000 to 250,000 clones, with around four fifths seen just once and 5.5% to 7% held by the top ten. Sample: PBMCs. The chain combines TRBV6-1 with TRBJ1-2; the D is unclear. The receptor was derived from a woman aged 18-29 years in good health and CMV-seronegative. CDR3 sequence reads: CAIENYGYTF. The DNA for the CDR3 is TGTGCCATTGAAAACTATGGCTACACCTTC.